Listed below are T cell receptor beta chains from one sample, sequenced in a study of blood T cell repertoires in COVID-19. TCRdb keeps only in-frame clones here, not all; method: immunoSEQ multiplex PCR. Counted here are about 240,000 clones, 70% to 90% occurring once; the ten biggest clones make up around 5.9%. The source material was peripheral blood. The receptors stem from a man in his sixties with acute or convalescent COVID-19. The CDR3 runs from the conserved cysteine through the conserved F or W. A D gene is named only where the DNA matches it firmly. The listing skips clone size in some rows; elsewhere it reads once, few, many or a size class.

d_gene	j_gene	v_gene	abundance	CDR3nt	CDR3aa
.	TRBJ1-1	TRBV21-1	.	TGTGCCAGCAGCCCAAGAAGGGGGCTAAACACTGAAGCTTTCTTT	CASSPRRGLNTEAFF
.	TRBJ1-3	TRBV4-3	.	TGCGCCAGCAGCCAAGATCTGCAGGGTACCTCTGGAAACACCATATATTTT	CASSQDLQGTSGNTIYF
.	TRBJ2-1	TRBV19	few	TGTGCCAGTTCAACAGGGTTAAGCTCCTACAATGAGCAGTTCTTC	CASSTGLSSYNEQFF
.	TRBJ2-7	TRBV7-2	.	TGTGCCAGCAGCTTAGATTCTCCGGGACTCTTGGAGCAGTACTTC	CASSLDSPGLLEQYF
.	TRBJ1-3	TRBV4-2	.	TGTGCCAGCAGCCAAGCAGGACAGCCGCGCTCTGGAAACACCATATATTTT	CASSQAGQPRSGNTIYF
TRBD2	TRBJ2-7	TRBV19	.	TGTGCCAGTAGTCCCAGCGGGGTAAGCTCCTACGAGCAGTACTTC	CASSPSGVSSYEQYF
TRBD2	TRBJ2-1	TRBV14	.	TGTGCCAGCAGCCAAGATTTGGGGTTTTGGACTAGCGGGACCCACAATGAGCAGTTCTTC	CASSQDLGFWTSGTHNEQFF
TRBD2	TRBJ2-3	TRBV27	.	TGTGCCAGCAGTTCCTCATCCGGGAGGGCCCTCAAGGATACGCAGTATTTT	CASSSSSGRALKDTQYF
.	TRBJ1-4	TRBV7-2	.	TGTGCCAGCAGACAAAACGGGATCCGAGGGCAAGAAAAACTGTTTTTT	CASRQNGIRGQEKLFF
.	TRBJ2-7	TRBV5-1	.	TGCGCCAGCAGCTCATCAGCGGCAACCTACGAGCAGTACTTC	CASSSSAATYEQYF
.	TRBJ1-3	TRBV19	.	TGTGCCAGTAGGATATTGGGGGACTTGAGCTCTGGAAACACCATATATTTT	CASRILGDLSSGNTIYF
.	TRBJ1-1	TRBV7-9	.	TGTGCCAGCAGCTTACAGAGATCGGGGGCTGAAGCTTTCTTT	CASSLQRSGAEAFF
TRBD1	TRBJ1-4	TRBV5-5	.	TGTGCCAGCAGCTTGACGGGACAGGGGTACGAAAAACTGTTTTTT	CASSLTGQGYEKLFF
.	TRBJ1-2	TRBV28	.	TGTGCCAGCAGTCTAGAGGGCTCACACTCGTTCTATGGCTACACCTTC	CASSLEGSHSFYGYTF
.	TRBJ2-3	TRBV27	.	TGTGCCAGCAGTTTTACATATCCCCAGGGTACGCAGTATTTT	CASSFTYPQGTQYF
TRBD2	TRBJ2-5	TRBV7-2	.	TGTGCCAGCAGCTTAATGGCTAGCGGGCCGGGGTTGACCCAGTACTTC	CASSLMASGPGLTQYF
TRBD1	TRBJ2-1	TRBV3-1/TRBV3-2	.	TGTGCCAGCAGCCAAGACGGAGACAGGGCGGGCAATGAGCAGTTCTTC	CASSQDGDRAGNEQFF
TRBD1	TRBJ1-2	TRBV5-6	.	TGTGCCAGCAGCCTGGGACAGGGCGATTATGGCTACACCTTC	CASSLGQGDYGYTF
TRBD1	TRBJ1-2	TRBV5-6	once	TGTGCCAGCAGCCCAATGACAGGGACGCACTATGGCTACACCTTC	CASSPMTGTHYGYTF
.	TRBJ2-3	TRBV4-3	.	TGCGCCAGCAGCCAAGGGAGGGGCCGCACAGATACGCAGTATTTT	CASSQGRGRTDTQYF
TRBD2	TRBJ2-2	TRBV15	.	TGTGCCACCCGGGGGGGAGGATGGACCGGGGAGCTGTTTTTT	CATRGGGWTGELFF
TRBD2	TRBJ2-1	TRBV27	.	TGTGCCAGCAGTAAACCTCGTTCTAGCGGCCGCCCCGATGAGCAGTTCTTC	CASSKPRSSGRPDEQFF
TRBD1	TRBJ1-4	TRBV7-9	once	TGTGCCAGCAGCTTAAGGTCAGGGGGCCATGAAAAACTGTTTTTT	CASSLRSGGHEKLFF
TRBD1	TRBJ2-7	TRBV5-1	.	TGCGCCAGCAGCTCGGGACAGGGATACTACGAGCAGTACTTC	CASSSGQGYYEQYF
.	TRBJ1-6	TRBV6-1	.	TGTGCCAGCAGTGCCCTGAGACTGGGCTATAATTCACCCCTCCACTTT	CASSALRLGYNSPLHF
TRBD2	TRBJ2-5	TRBV10-2	.	TGCGCCAGCAGTGAGAGGGCGGGAGGGGGCCCACAAGAGACCCAGTACTTC	CASSERAGGGPQETQYF
.	TRBJ1-6	TRBV28	.	TGTGCCAGCAGTTCTGGACAGAATTCACCCCTCCACTTT	CASSSGQNSPLHF
TRBD1	TRBJ1-2	TRBV7-9	.	TGTGCCAGCAGCATGGGGACAGGGGGTTATTCTAACTATGGCTACACCTTC	CASSMGTGGYSNYGYTF
.	TRBJ2-1	TRBV24-1	.	TGTGCCACCAGTGATTTGTGGCAGGGTGGTGAGCAGTTCTTC	CATSDLWQGGEQFF
TRBD2	TRBJ2-4	TRBV6-5	.	TGTGCCAGCAGCTCCTTAGCGGGAGGGTTCGTCATTCAGTACTTC	CASSSLAGGFVIQYF
.	TRBJ2-7	TRBV11-3	.	TGTGCCAGCAGCTTGGAAGGACAGCTATACGAGCAGTACTTC	CASSLEGQLYEQYF
.	TRBJ2-7	TRBV6-5	once	TGTGCCAGTCTCCGGGGGTACGAGCAGTACTTC	CASLRGYEQYF
TRBD1	TRBJ1-1	TRBV29-1	.	TGCAGCGTTGATGCGCCGGGACAGGGAGGTGTTGGAGCTTTCTTT	CSVDAPGQGGVGAFF
.	TRBJ2-7	TRBV28	.	TGTGCCAGCGGGAGGTTGGGCGGTTCTCTTAGCTCCTACGAGCAGTACTTC	CASGRLGGSLSSYEQYF
.	TRBJ2-7	TRBV2	.	TGTGCCAGCAGTGTGCAACGTTCGAGCTCCTACGAGCAGTACTTC	CASSVQRSSSYEQYF
.	TRBJ1-3	TRBV18	.	TGTGCCAGCTCACATGACAAGGGAGTCTCTGGAAACACCATATATTTT	CASSHDKGVSGNTIYF
TRBD1	TRBJ2-7	TRBV28	.	TGTGCCAGCAGTTTACCGTGGGACAGCGTCTCCTACGAGCAGTACTTC	CASSLPWDSVSYEQYF
TRBD2	TRBJ2-7	TRBV7-2	.	TGTGCCAGCAGCTCGGACCCCGTTGGAGCGGGAGGAACCGAGCAGTACTTC	CASSSDPVGAGGTEQYF
TRBD1	TRBJ1-2	TRBV5-1	few	TGCGCCAGCAGCTCGAGCGGGACAGGGACTGATGGCTACACCTTC	CASSSSGTGTDGYTF
TRBD2	TRBJ2-7	TRBV6-5	.	TGTGCCAGCAGGTCCCTAGCGGGGTCCTACGAGCAGTACTTC	CASRSLAGSYEQYF
.	TRBJ1-4	TRBV4-3	.	TGCGCCAGCAGCCAAGATGCGGGGGCTAATGAAAAACTGTTTTTT	CASSQDAGANEKLFF
TRBD1	TRBJ1-1	TRBV30	once	TGTGCCTGGAGGGGGGACAGGGGTATGAACACTGAAGCTTTCTTT	CAWRGDRGMNTEAFF
.	TRBJ1-5	TRBV20-1	.	TGCAGTGCTAGTTGGACGGGAGATAGCAATCAGCCCCAGCATTTT	CSASWTGDSNQPQHF
.	TRBJ1-5	TRBV6-2/TRBV6-3	.	TGTGCCAGCAGTCCCTTGGAGGGTAATCAGCCCCAGCATTTT	CASSPLEGNQPQHF
TRBD2	TRBJ2-7	TRBV5-1	.	TGCGCCAGCAGCCACCAAGCGGGGAACTCCTACGAGCAGTACTTC	CASSHQAGNSYEQYF
TRBD2	TRBJ2-1	TRBV7-9	.	TGTGCCAGCAGCTTTCTAGCGGGGCTCTACAATGAGCAGTTCTTC	CASSFLAGLYNEQFF
TRBD2	TRBJ2-1	TRBV5-1	.	TGCGCCAGCAGCTTCGGGACTAGCGGGTCTAGCTCCTACAATGAGCAGTTCTTC	CASSFGTSGSSSYNEQFF
.	TRBJ1-1	TRBV6-4	.	TGTGCCAGCAGTGCGGGGAGCCGGACTGAAGCTTTCTTT	CASSAGSRTEAFF
TRBD2	TRBJ2-1	TRBV7-2	.	TGTGCCAGCAGCCCCGGGACTAGCGGCATTTACAATGAGCAGTTCTTC	CASSPGTSGIYNEQFF
TRBD2	TRBJ2-5	TRBV15	.	TGTGCCACCAGCAGAGATCACGGGGGAGGGCCTCAAGAGACCCAGTACTTC	CATSRDHGGGPQETQYF
.	TRBJ1-1	TRBV11-3	.	TGTGCCAGCAGCCCCAGGGATAACACTGAAGCTTTCTTT	CASSPRDNTEAFF